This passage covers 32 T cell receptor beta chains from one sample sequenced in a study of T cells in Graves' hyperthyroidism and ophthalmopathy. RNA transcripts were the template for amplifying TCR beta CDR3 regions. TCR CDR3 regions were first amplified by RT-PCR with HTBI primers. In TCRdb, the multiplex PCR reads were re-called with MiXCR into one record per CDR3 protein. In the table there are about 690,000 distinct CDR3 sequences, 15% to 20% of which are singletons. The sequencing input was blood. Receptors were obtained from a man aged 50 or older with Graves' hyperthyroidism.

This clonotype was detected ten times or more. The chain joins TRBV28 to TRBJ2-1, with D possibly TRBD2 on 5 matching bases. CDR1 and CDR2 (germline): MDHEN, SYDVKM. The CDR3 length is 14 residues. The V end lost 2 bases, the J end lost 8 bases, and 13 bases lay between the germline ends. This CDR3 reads CASSLMVLAYEQFF. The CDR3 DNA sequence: TGTGCCAGCAGTTTAATGGTGCTAGCCTATGAGCAGTTCTTC.

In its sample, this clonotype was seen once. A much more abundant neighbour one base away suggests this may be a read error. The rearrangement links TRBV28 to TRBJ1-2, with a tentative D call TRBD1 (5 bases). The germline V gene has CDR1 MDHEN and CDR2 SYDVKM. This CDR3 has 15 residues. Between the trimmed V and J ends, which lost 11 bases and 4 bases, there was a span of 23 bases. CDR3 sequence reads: CAGLGGGEDIYGYTF. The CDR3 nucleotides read TGTGCCGGCCTGGGGGGAGGGGAGGATATCTATGGCTACACCTTC.

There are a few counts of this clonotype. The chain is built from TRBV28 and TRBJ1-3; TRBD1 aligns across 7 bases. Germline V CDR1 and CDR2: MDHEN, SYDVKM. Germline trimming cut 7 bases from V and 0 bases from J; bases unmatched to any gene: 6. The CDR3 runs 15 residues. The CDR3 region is CASITGAHSGNTIYF. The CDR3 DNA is TGTGCCAGCATCACAGGGGCCCACTCTGGAAACACCATATATTTT. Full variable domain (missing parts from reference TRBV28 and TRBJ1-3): DVKVTQSSRYLVKRTGEKVFLECVQDMDHENMFWYRQDPGLGLRLIYFSYDVKMKEKGDIPEGYSVSREKKERFSLILESASTNQTSMYLCASITGAHSGNTIYFGEGSWLTVV.

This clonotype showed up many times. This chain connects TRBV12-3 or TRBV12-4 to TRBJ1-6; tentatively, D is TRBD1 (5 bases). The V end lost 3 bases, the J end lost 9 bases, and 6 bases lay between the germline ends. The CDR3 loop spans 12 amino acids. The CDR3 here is CASSFGGSPLHF. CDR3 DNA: TGTGCCAGCAGTTTTGGGGGTTCACCCCTCCACTTT.

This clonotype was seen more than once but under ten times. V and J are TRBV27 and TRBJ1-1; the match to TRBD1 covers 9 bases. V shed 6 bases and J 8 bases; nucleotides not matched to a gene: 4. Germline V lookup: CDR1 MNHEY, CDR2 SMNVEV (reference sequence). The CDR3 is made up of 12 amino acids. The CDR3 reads CASRTGGAEAFF. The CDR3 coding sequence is TGTGCCAGCAGAACAGGGGGCGCAGAAGCTTTCTTT.

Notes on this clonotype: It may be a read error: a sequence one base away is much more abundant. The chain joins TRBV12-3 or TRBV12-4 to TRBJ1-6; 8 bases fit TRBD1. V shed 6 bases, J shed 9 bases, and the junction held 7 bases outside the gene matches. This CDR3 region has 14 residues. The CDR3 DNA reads TGTGCCAGCAGACCACAGGGGGGATCTTCACCCCTCCACTTT. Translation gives CASRPQGGSSPLHF.

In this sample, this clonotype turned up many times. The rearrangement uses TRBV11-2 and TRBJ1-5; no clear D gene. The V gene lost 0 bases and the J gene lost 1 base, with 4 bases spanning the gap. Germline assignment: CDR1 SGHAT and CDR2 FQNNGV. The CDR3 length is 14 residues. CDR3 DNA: TGTGCCAGCAGCTTAGAGATAAGCAATCAGCCCCAGCATTTT. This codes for CASSLEISNQPQHF.

The CDR3 DNA reads TGTGCCAGCAGCTTTACTACTCAGGGTGAGCAGTTCTTC. Translation: CASSFTTQGEQFF. The chain is built from TRBV5-4 and TRBJ2-1, with D tentatively TRBD1 (5 bases). Per the germline V gene, CDR1 is SGHNT and CDR2 is YYREEE (reference sequence). CDR3 size: 13 residues. The V and J ends lost 2 bases and 9 bases respectively, with 12 bases between them.

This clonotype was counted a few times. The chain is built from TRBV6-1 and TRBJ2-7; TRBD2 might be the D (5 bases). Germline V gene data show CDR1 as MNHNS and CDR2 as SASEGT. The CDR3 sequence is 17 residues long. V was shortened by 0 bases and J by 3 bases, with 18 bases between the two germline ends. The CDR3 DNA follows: TGTGCCAGCAGTGAAGCGAGGTGGCGGGCCTCCTACTACGAGCAGTACTTC. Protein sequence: CASSEARWRASYYEQYF.

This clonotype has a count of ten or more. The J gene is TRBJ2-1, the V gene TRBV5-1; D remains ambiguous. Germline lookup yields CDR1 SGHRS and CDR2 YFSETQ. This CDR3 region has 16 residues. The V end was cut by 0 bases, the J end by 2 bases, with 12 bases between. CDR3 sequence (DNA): TGCGCCAGCAGCTTGGCCTCGGTAGGTCCCTACAATGAGCAGTTCTTC. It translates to CASSLASVGPYNEQFF.

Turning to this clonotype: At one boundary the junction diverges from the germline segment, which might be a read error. The DNA for the CDR3 is TGTGCCAGTAGTCCCGGGACTAGCGAATACGAGCGGTACTTC. It codes for CASSPGTSEYERYF. The chain links TRBV19 to TRBJ2-7; TRBD2 aligns across 10 bases. The CDR3 is 14 residues long. Germline lookup yields CDR1 LNHDA and CDR2 SQIVND (reference sequence).

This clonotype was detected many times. The DNA for the CDR3 is TGTGCCAGCAGCTCCCAGACAGGAACTGAGCAGTTCTTC. Protein: CASSSQTGTEQFF. The V and J genes are TRBV7-2 and TRBJ2-1; D possibly corresponds to TRBD1 (6 bases). Germline values: CDR1 SGHTA, CDR2 FQGNSA. The CDR3 runs to 13 residues. V was cut by 4 bases and J by 9 bases, with 13 bases left in between. Complete variable domain (other parts from reference TRBV7-2 and TRBJ2-1): GAGVSQSPSNKVTEKGKDVELRCDPISGHTALYWYRQSLGQGLEFLIYFQGNSAPDKSGLPSDRFSAERTGGSVSTLTIQRTQQEDSAVYLCASSSQTGTEQFFGPGTRLTVL.

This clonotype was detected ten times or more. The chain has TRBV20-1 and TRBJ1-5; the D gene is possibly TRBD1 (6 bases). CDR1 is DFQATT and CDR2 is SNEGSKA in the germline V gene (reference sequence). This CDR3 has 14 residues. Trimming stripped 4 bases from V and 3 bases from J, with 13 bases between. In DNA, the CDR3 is TGCAGTGCTACTCGGACAGCAGACAATCAGCCCCAGCATTTT. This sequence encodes CSATRTADNQPQHF.

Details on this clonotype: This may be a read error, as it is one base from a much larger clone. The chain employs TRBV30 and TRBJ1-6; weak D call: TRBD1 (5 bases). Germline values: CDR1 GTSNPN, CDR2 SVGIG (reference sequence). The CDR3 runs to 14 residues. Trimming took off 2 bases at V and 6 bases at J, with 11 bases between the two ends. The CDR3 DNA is TGTGCCTGGAGTTCAGGGCTGACTAATTCACCCCTCCACTTT. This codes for CAWSSGLTNSPLHF.

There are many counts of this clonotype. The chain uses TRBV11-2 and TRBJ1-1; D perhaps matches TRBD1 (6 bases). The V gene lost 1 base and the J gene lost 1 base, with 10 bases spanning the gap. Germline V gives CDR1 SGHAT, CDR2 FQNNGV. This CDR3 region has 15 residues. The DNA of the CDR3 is TGTGCCAGCAGCTTAGGACAGGCTACGAACACTGAAGCTTTCTTT. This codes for CASSLGQATNTEAFF.

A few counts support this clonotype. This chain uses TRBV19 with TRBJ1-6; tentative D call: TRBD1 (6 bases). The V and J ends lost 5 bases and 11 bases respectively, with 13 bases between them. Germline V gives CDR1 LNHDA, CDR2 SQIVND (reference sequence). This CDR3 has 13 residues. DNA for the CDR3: TGTGCCAGTAGTCCCGTGACAGGCCCACCCCTCCACTTT. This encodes CASSPVTGPPLHF.

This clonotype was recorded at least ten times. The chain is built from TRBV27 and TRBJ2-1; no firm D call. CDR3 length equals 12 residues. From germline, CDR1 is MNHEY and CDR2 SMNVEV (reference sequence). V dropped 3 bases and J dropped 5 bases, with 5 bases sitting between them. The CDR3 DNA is TGTGCCAGCAGTTTTGGGGACAATGAGCAGTTCTTC. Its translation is CASSFGDNEQFF.

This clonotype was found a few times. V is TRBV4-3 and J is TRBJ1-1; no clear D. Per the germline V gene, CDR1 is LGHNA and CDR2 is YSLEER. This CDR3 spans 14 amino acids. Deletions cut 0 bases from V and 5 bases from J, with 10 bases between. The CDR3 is CASSQDWAATEAFF. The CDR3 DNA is TGCGCCAGCAGCCAAGATTGGGCAGCAACTGAAGCTTTCTTT.

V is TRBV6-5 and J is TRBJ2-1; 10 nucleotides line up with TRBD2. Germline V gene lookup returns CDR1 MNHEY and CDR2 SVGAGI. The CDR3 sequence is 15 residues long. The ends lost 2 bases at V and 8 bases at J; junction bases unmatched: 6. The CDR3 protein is CASSYLAGVVDEQFF. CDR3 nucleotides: TGTGCCAGCAGTTACCTAGCGGGAGTAGTCGATGAGCAGTTCTTC.

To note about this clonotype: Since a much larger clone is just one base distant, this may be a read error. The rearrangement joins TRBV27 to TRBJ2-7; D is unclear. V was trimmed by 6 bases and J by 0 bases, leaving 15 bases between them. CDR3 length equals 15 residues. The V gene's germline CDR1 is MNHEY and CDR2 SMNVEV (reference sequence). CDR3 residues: CASRLSTESSYEQYF. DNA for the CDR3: TGTGCCAGCAGGTTGAGCACGGAAAGCTCCTACGAGCAGTACTTC.

The CDR3 DNA reads TGTGCCAGCAGCCAACTTCAGGGGAACTATGGCTACACCTTC. It specifies CASSQLQGNYGYTF. The genes are TRBV3-1 and TRBJ1-2; weak D call: TRBD1 (6 bases). From germline, CDR1 is LGHDT and CDR2 YNNKEL (reference sequence). The CDR3 is 14 residues long. V was pared by 2 bases and J by 2 bases, with 9 bases between.

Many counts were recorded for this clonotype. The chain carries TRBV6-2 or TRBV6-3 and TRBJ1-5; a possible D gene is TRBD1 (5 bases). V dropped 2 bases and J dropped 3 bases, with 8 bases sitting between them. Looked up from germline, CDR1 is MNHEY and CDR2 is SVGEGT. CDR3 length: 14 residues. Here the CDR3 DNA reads TGTGCCAGCAGTTACCCGACAGTCAATCAGCCCCAGCATTTT. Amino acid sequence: CASSYPTVNQPQHF.

The CDR3 coding sequence is TGTGCCACCAGTGACCGAATCGGGACAGGGAGTTCCTACAATGAGCAGTTCTTC. Its translation: CATSDRIGTGSSYNEQFF. This chain joins TRBV24-1 and TRBJ2-1; TRBD1 agrees at 9 bases. The CDR3 spans 18 residues. Looked up from germline, CDR1 is KGHDR and CDR2 is SFDVKD. The junction had 10 bases not matched to a gene; V was cut back by 4 bases and J by 1 base.

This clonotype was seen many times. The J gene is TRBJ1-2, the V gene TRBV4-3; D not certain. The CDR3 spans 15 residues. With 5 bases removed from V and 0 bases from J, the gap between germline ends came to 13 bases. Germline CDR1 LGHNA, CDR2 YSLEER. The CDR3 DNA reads TGCGCCAGCAGCGACCAACCCCGAGCTAACTATGGCTACACCTTC. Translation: CASSDQPRANYGYTF.

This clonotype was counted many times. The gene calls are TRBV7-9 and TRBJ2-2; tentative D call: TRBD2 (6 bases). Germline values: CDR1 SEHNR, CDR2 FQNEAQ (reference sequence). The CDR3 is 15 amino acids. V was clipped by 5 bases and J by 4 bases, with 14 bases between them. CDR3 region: CASSSGHLSTGELFF. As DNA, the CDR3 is TGTGCCAGCAGCAGCGGGCACCTAAGCACCGGGGAGCTGTTTTTT.

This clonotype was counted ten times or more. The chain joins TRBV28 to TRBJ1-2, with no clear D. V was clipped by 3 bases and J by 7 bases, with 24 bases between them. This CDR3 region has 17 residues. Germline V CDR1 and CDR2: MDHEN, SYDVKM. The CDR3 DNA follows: TGTGCCAGCAGTTTCCCGTGGAATCGTAAGGCGCCTTTTGGCTACACCTTC. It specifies CASSFPWNRKAPFGYTF.

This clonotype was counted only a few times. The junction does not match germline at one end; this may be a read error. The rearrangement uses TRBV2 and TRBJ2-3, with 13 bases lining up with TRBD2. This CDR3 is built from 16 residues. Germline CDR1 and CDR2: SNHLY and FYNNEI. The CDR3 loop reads CASSQPTSGRTDTQYF. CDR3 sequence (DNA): TGCGCCAGCAGCCAGCCGACTAGCGGGAGGACAGATACGCAGTATTTT.

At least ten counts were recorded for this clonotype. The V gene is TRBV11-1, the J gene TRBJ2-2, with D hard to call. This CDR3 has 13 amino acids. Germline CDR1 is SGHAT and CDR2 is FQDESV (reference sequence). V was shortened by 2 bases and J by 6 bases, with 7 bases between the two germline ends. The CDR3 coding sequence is TGTGCCAGCAGCTTATTGGAGCCCGGGGAGCTGTTTTTT. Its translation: CASSLLEPGELFF.

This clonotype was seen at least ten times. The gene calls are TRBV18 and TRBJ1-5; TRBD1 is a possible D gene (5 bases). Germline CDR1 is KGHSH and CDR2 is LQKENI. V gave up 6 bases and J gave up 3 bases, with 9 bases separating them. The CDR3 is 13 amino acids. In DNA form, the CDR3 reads TGTGCCAGCTCCCCAGGGTTCAATCAGCCCCAGCATTTT. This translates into CASSPGFNQPQHF.

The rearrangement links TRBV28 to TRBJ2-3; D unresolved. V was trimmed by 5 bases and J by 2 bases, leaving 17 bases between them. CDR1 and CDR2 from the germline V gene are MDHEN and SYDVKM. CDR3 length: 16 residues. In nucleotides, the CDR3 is TGTGCCAGCAGTCATGCGGCCCCCAAGTACACAGATACGCAGTATTTT. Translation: CASSHAAPKYTDTQYF.

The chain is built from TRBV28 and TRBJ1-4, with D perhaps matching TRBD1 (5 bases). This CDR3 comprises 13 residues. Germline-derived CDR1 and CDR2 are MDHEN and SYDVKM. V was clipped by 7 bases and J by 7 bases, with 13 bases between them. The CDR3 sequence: CASTPREIEKLFF. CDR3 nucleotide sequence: TGTGCCAGCACCCCCAGGGAAATTGAAAAACTGTTTTTT.

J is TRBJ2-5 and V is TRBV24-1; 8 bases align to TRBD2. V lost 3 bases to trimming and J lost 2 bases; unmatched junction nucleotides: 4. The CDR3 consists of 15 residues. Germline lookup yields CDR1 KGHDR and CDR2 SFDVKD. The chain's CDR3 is CATSDPVAGQETQYF. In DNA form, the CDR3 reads TGTGCCACCAGTGATCCCGTAGCGGGACAAGAGACCCAGTACTTC.